This entry features one T cell receptor beta chain sequence. Its target is not known. This CDR3 region has 15 residues. V trimming: 8 bases; J trimming: 8 bases; junction bases outside the gene matches: 12. CDR1 and CDR2 from the germline V gene are LNHDA and SQIVND (reference sequence). This sample was included in a study of beta chain features in type 1 diabetes. Background on the study: There was similarity between patients and healthy donors in age, gender and cell yields.

Study-wide results and caveats: Whether TCRB rearrangement is influenced by HLA type was left unresolved in this analysis. A moderate, significant TCRB CDR3 shortening appeared in type 1 diabetes across four CD4+ subsets.

Each donor gave one heparinised blood draw averaging approximately 120 mL. Each of the CD4+ naive, central memory, regulatory and stem cell-like memory populations was sorted via CD45RO/CCR7/CD25/CD127/CD95/CD27. Sequenced material consisted of expressed TCRB transcripts (all of the isolated RNA was reverse transcribed). The assay was immunoSEQ multiplex PCR, and TCRdb's table has in-frame clones only and misses some. This sample has approximately 170,000 clones, with roughly 7.1% found just once. This sequence joins TRBV19 and TRBJ1-2; 12 bases are shared with TRBD1. The source is a woman aged 40 to 50 with type 1 diabetes. Sequencing input: central memory CD4+ T cells from blood. The CDR3 spells CASVPRDRGPRGYTF. The CDR3, as DNA: TGTGCCAGTGTACCCCGGGACAGGGGGCCCAGGGGCTACACCTTC.